This T cell receptor (beta chain) comes out of a study of cytomegalovirus exposure and HLA in healthy donors. Background on the study: The same platform was used for the 120 validation repertoires and the 650 to 800 first-cohort repertoires, a later analysis reported. Study-wide results and limits: With high specificity and sensitivity, the classifier reportedly diagnosed cytomegalovirus status. Subsequent analysis found a tendency for first-cohort TCR clusters to co-occur within the 120 or so validation repertoires.

The repertoire was sequenced with immunoSEQ multiplex PCR; TCRdb's copy has only in-frame clones and lacks some. Among some 120,000 clones, over 85% were seen once, and the ten largest hold less than 2%. Concerning this clone itself: Its antigen is undetermined.

The approximately 120-subject validation cohort, separate from the approximately 670-subject first cohort, included the donors. The CDR3 runs to 17 residues. The V gene's germline CDR1 is SGHNT and CDR2 YYREEE (reference sequence). The trim removed 4 bases at V and 5 bases at J, leaving 14 bases unmatched. This sequence joins TRBV5-4 and TRBJ1-2; 10 bases are shared with TRBD1. The sequence was collected from a woman aged 18-29 years in good health and CMV-seronegative. The sample comprised PBMCs. CDR3 DNA sequence: TGTGCCAGCAGCCCGGGCAGACAGGGGGCGATCGGATATGGCTACACCTTC. It yields the protein CASSPGRQGAIGYGYTF. The full variable domain, its missing parts supplied by reference TRBV5-4 and TRBJ1-2, is ETGVTQSPTHLIKTRGQQVTLRCSSQSGHNTVSWYQQALGQGPQFIFQYYREEENGRGNFPPRFSGLQFPNYSSELNVNALELDDSALYLCASSPGRQGAIGYGYTFGSGTRLTVV.